These T cell receptor beta chains were read from a single sample in a study of vaccination effects on CD4 cells after COVID-19. Using immunoSEQ multiplex PCR, the repertoire was profiled, and TCRdb retains in-frame clones only, with some absent. The sample consists of around 19,000 clones, roughly 78% of them appearing once. No antigens are known for them. The sample was CD4+ T cells from PBMCs cultured with HCoV-NL63 spike peptides, taken before COVID-19 vaccination. The receptors here all came from a human donor who received a COVID-19 vaccine. Both conserved end residues are trimmed from each CDR3. The order of the fields is J gene, V gene, CDR3 protein.

TRBJ2-7,TRBV4-2,ASSHDTGTQAYEQY
TRBJ2-5,TRBV6-1,ASSEFAGGQETQY
TRBJ2-7,TRBV4-2,ASSRRNQRDSYEQY
TRBJ2-5,TRBV27,ASSPRALETETQY
TRBJ2-3,TRBV19,ASSDSGRAGTDTQY
TRBJ2-1,TRBV9,ASSPGGGGSNEQF
TRBJ1-6,TRBV5-1,ASSLDRLNNSPLH
TRBJ2-1,TRBV11-2,ASSLGLAGVNEQF
TRBJ1-5,TRBV24-1,ATSANLGGQPQH
TRBJ1-1,TRBV27,ASSSVGPNTEAF
TRBJ2-7,TRBV3-1/TRBV3-2,ASSQETTSGAAYEQY
TRBJ2-7,TRBV2,ASSVWGLLSEQY
TRBJ2-3,TRBV7-8,ASSLVRLAHTDTQY
TRBJ1-3,TRBV25-1,ASSEFSGAGYGNTIY
TRBJ2-3,TRBV29-1,SVEHRPSTDTQY
TRBJ1-2,TRBV18,ASSPPTGNYGYT
TRBJ1-1,TRBV6-1,ASSEIGRGVTEAF
TRBJ1-5,TRBV3-1/TRBV3-2,ASSPTGNSNQPQH
TRBJ2-3,TRBV11-2,ASSSGPRDTQY
TRBJ2-7,TRBV11-3,ASSPAGQGRSTYEQY
TRBJ1-6,TRBV28,ASSFPGTVNSPLH
TRBJ2-1,TRBV6-5,ASSYSGQTYNEQF